This T cell receptor (beta chain) was retrieved from a study of regulatory T cells in long-lasting Graves disease. Study-wide results and caveats: More public clonotypes were shared by persistent patients (around 2,800) than by new patients (roughly 970).

Time point noted: newly diagnosed GD, antithyroid drugs for less than 3 months. There was RNA extracted from PBMCs, and the TCR library was made from it. The diagnosis of Graves' disease used American Thyroid Association guidelines. Patients came from an endocrinology department in Xi'an, China. As for this clonotype: Its specificity is not known.

iRepertoire HTBI primers and Arm-PCR of CDR3 regions built TCR beta libraries. MiXCR, run by TCRdb on the multiplex PCR reads, gives a single entry per CDR3 protein. Seen here are some 490,000 distinct CDR3 sequences, around 12% observed once, and the top ten hold over 7%. The CDR3 has 15 amino acids. The germline V and J ends were trimmed by 1 base and 3 bases, with 16 bases remaining between them. Germline V gene lookup returns CDR1 GTSNPN and CDR2 SVGIG (reference sequence). The sample was also linked to a second study, of T cells in Graves' hyperthyroidism and ophthalmopathy. That work contributes: First-round RT-PCR of the TCR CDR3 relied on the HTBI primer set.

V gene TRBV30 combines with J gene TRBJ2-7; D perhaps matches TRBD1 (5 bases). The clonotype was recovered from a woman aged 25 to 39 with Graves disease. The input for sequencing was peripheral blood mononuclear cells (PBMCs), taken at new diagnosis, from a patient treated with antithyroid drugs. CDR3 loop: CAWSGPWGSRYEQYF. DNA of the CDR3: TGTGCCTGGAGTGGGCCCTGGGGCAGTCGCTACGAGCAGTACTTC.